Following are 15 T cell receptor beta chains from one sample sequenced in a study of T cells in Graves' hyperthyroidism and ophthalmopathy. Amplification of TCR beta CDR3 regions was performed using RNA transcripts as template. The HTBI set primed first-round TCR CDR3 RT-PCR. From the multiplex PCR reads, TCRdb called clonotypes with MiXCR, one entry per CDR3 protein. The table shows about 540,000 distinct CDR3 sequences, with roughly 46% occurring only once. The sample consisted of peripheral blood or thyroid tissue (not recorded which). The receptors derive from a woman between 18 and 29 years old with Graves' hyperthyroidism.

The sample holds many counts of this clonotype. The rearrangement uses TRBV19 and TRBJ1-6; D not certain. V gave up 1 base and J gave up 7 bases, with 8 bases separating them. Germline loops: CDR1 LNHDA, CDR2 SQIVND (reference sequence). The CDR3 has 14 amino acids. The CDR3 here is CASSIAGPNSPLHF. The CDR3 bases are TGTGCCAGTAGTATAGCTGGACCGAATTCACCCCTCCACTTT.

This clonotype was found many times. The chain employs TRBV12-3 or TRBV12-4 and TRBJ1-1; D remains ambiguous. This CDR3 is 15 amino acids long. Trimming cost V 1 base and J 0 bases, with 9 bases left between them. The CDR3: CASSLEVAMNTEAFF. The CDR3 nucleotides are TGTGCCAGCAGTTTAGAGGTAGCCATGAACACTGAAGCTTTCTTT.

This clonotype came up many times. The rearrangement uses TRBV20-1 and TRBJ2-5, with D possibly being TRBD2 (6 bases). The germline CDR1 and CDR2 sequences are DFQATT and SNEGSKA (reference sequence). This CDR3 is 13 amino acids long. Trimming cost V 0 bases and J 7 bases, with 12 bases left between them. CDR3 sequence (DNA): TGCAGTGCTAGAGAGGAGGGGCCAGGGACCCAGTACTTC. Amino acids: CSAREEGPGTQYF.

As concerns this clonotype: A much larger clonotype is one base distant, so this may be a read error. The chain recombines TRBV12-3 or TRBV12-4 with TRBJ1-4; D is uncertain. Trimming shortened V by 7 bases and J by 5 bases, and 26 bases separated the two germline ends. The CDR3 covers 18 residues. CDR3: CASNSTTSLGRINEKLFF. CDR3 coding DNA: TGTGCCAGCAATTCGACGACCTCACTAGGGAGGATAAATGAAAAACTGTTTTTT.

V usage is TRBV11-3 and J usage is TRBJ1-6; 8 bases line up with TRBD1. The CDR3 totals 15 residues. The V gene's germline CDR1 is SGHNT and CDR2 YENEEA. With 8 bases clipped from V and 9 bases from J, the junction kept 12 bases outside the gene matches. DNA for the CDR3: TGTGCCAGCTCACCACTACAGGGGGTTGGTTCACCCCTCCACTTT. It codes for CASSPLQGVGSPLHF.

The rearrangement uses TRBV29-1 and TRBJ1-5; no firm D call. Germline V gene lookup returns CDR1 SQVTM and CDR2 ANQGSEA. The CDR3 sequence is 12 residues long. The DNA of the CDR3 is TGCAGTCGCACCGGGGGCAATCAGCCCCAGCATTTT. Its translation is CSRTGGNQPQHF.

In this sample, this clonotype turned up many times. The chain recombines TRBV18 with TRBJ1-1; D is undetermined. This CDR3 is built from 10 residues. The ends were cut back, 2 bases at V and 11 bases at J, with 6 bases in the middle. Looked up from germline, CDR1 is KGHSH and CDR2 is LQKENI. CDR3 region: CASSPVCAFF. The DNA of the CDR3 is TGTGCCAGCTCACCAGTTTGTGCTTTCTTT.

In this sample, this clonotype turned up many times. The CDR3 nucleotides are TGTGCCACCAGCACACGAGGGGTGAACACTGAAGCTTTCTTT. Amino acid sequence: CATSTRGVNTEAFF. The chain joins TRBV15 to TRBJ1-1; weak D call: TRBD1 (5 bases). The germline V gene encodes CDR1 LNHNV and CDR2 YYDKDF (reference sequence). This CDR3 comprises 14 residues. V was cut by 4 bases and J by 0 bases, with 9 bases left in between.

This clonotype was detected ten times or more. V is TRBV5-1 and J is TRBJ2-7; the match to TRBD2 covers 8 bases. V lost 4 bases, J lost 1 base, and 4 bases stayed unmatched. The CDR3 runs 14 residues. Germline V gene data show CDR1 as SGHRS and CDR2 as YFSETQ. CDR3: CASSPGGGSYEQYF. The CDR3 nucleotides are TGCGCCAGCAGCCCCGGGGGGGGTTCCTACGAGCAGTACTTC.

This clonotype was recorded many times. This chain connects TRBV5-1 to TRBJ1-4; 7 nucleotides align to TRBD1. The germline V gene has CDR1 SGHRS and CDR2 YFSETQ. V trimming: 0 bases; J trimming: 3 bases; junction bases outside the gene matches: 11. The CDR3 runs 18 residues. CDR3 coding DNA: TGCGCCAGCAGCTTGGGGGACAGCTCCAGACCGTCTAATGAAAAACTGTTTTTT. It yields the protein CASSLGDSSRPSNEKLFF.

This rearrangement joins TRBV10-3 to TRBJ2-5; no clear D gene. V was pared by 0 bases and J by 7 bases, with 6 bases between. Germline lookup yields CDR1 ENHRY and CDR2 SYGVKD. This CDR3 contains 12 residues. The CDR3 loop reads CAISESLGTQYF. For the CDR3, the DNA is TGTGCCATCAGTGAGTCGTTGGGGACCCAGTACTTC.

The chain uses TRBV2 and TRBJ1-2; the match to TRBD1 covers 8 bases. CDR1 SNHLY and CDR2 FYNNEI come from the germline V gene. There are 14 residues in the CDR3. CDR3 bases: TGTGCTAGAGATCGGGCAGGGGGCTATTATGGCTACACCTTC. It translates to CARDRAGGYYGYTF. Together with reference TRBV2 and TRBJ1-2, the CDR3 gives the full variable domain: EPEVTQTPSHQVTQMGQEVILRCVPISNHLYFYWYRQILGQKVEFLVSFYNNEISEKSEIFDDQFSVERPDGSNFTLKIRSTKLEDSAMYFCARDRAGGYYGYTFGSGTRLTVV.

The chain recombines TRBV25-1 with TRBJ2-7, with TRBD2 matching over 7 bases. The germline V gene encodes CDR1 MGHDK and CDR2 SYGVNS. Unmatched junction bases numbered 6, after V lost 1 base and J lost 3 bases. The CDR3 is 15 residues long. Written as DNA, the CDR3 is TGTGCCAGCAGTGAATCGGCGGGGGTGGGCTACGAGCAGTACTTC. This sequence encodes CASSESAGVGYEQYF.

DNA for the CDR3: TGCGCCAGCAGCTTGGCCGGGGAGTATTTCTATGGCTACACCTTC. It codes for CASSLAGEYFYGYTF. This chain joins TRBV5-1 and TRBJ1-2; D not resolved. Trimming left V 0 bases short and J 4 bases short, with 13 bases between. This CDR3 spans 15 amino acids. Germline values: CDR1 SGHRS, CDR2 YFSETQ.

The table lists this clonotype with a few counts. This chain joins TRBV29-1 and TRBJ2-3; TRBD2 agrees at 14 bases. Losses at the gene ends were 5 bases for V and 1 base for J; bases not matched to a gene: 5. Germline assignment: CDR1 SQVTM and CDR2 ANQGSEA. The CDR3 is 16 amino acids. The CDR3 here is CSVHGLAGGRTDTQYF. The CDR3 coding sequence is TGCAGCGTTCACGGACTAGCGGGAGGTCGCACAGATACGCAGTATTTT.